The 11 T cell receptor beta chains below were found in one sample sequenced in a study of OX40 agonist ivuxolimab in advanced cancers. Sequencing used immunoSEQ multiplex PCR; TCRdb keeps in-frame clones, though not all of them. The repertoire holds under 70,000 clones, with approximately 86% as singletons. The source was CD4+ or CD8+ T cells sorted from blood, collected in a trial of the OX40 agonist ivuxolimab. The receptors shown here come from an adult with an advanced solid tumor such as melanoma, head and neck, liver or kidney cancer.

The chain links TRBV13 to TRBJ2-7; TRBD2 matches 9 bases. Looked up from germline, CDR1 is PRHDT and CDR2 is FYEKMQ (reference sequence). The CDR3 loop spans 15 amino acids. With 5 bases clipped from V and 2 bases from J, the junction kept 7 bases outside the gene matches. CDR3 region: CASSPRASGAYEQYF. CDR3 sequence (DNA): TGTGCCAGCAGCCCCCGGGCTAGCGGGGCCTACGAGCAGTACTTC.

V is TRBV29-1 and J is TRBJ2-3, with D possibly being TRBD1 (6 bases). Germline V gene lookup returns CDR1 SQVTM and CDR2 ANQGSEA. This CDR3 is 15 amino acids long. V was cut by 6 bases and J by 2 bases, with 18 bases left in between. The CDR3 here is CSVSRGSEPTDTQYF. The DNA for the CDR3 is TGCAGCGTCTCCAGGGGCTCAGAACCCACAGATACGCAGTATTTT.

This sequence joins TRBV2 and TRBJ1-5; a possible D gene is TRBD1 (5 bases). CDR3 length equals 14 residues. The V gene lost 11 bases and the J gene lost 0 bases, with 14 bases spanning the gap. Looked up from germline, CDR1 is SNHLY and CDR2 is FYNNEI. The CDR3 loop reads CAGSETASNQPQHF. The CDR3 DNA follows: TGTGCCGGTTCCGAGACAGCTAGCAATCAGCCCCAGCATTTT.

The V gene is TRBV4-1, the J gene TRBJ2-2; no definite D call. Germline V lookup: CDR1 MGHRA, CDR2 YSYEKL. The ends were cut back, 1 base at V and 1 base at J, with 13 bases in the middle. This CDR3 contains 17 residues. The CDR3 DNA reads as TGCGCCAGCAGCCAAGGGGTGGCCCAGATGAACACCGGGGAGCTGTTTTTT. Translating it yields CASSQGVAQMNTGELFF.

The chain uses TRBV9 and TRBJ2-7; 12 positions match TRBD1. The CDR3 contains 15 residues. CDR1 is SGDLS, CDR2 YYNGEE, per germline. J was trimmed by 5 bases and V by 0 bases; bases with no gene match: 3. The CDR3 DNA reads TGTGCCAGCAGCGTAGGGGGGACAGGGGGCCACGAGCAGTACTTC. It encodes CASSVGGTGGHEQYF.

The CDR3 nucleotides are TGTGCCAGCAGCAGAGAGCGATTTAACTATGGCTACACCTTC. Encoded protein: CASSRERFNYGYTF. J is TRBJ1-2 and V is TRBV14; D remains ambiguous. This CDR3 is 14 amino acids long. From germline, CDR1 is SGHDN and CDR2 FVKESK. Trimming cost V 5 bases and J 1 base, with 11 bases left between them.

The chain recombines TRBV10-3 with TRBJ2-1; D might be TRBD1 (6 bases). The CDR3 runs to 14 residues. V was trimmed by 0 bases and J by 6 bases, leaving 9 bases between them. CDR1 and CDR2 from the germline V gene are ENHRY and SYGVKD. CDR3 sequence reads: CAISESKGVNEQFF. DNA of the CDR3: TGTGCCATCAGTGAGTCGAAGGGGGTCAATGAGCAGTTCTTC.

The V gene is TRBV27, the J gene TRBJ1-2, with a tentative D call TRBD1 (5 bases). Germline V gene data show CDR1 as MNHEY and CDR2 as SMNVEV (reference sequence). V lost 5 bases and J 2 bases, leaving 6 bases between the germline ends. The CDR3 covers 12 residues. The CDR3 region is CASSPGNYGYTF. CDR3 in DNA: TGTGCCAGCAGTCCAGGGAACTATGGCTACACCTTC.

Here the CDR3 reads CASSIHLEAFF. The CDR3 nucleotides are TGTGCCAGCAGTATCCACTTGGAAGCTTTCTTT. The V and J genes are TRBV25-1 and TRBJ1-1, with unresolved D. Germline-derived CDR1 and CDR2 are MGHDK and SYGVNS. There are 11 residues in the CDR3. Trimming took 5 bases from V and 8 from J, leaving 9 bases between them.

The V gene is TRBV4-1, the J gene TRBJ1-5, with D possibly TRBD1 on 6 matching bases. This CDR3 contains 16 residues. V lost 4 bases to trimming and J lost 3 bases, with 16 bases between them. Germline CDR1 is MGHRA and CDR2 is YSYEKL. As DNA, the CDR3 is TGCGCCAGCAGCCGCCGAGTGACAGGAGCCAATCAGCCCCAGCATTTT. Translation gives CASSRRVTGANQPQHF.

By proportion, this clone is medium-sized. The rearrangement joins TRBV27 to TRBJ1-1; 7 bases map to TRBD1. The CDR3 has 14 amino acids. V trimming: 5 bases; J trimming: 5 bases; junction bases outside the gene matches: 8. Germline assignment: CDR1 MNHEY and CDR2 SMNVEV (reference sequence). In DNA form, the CDR3 reads TGTGCCAGCAGTCCGACAGGGAGAGGGACTGAAGCTTTCTTT. The encoded protein is CASSPTGRGTEAFF.